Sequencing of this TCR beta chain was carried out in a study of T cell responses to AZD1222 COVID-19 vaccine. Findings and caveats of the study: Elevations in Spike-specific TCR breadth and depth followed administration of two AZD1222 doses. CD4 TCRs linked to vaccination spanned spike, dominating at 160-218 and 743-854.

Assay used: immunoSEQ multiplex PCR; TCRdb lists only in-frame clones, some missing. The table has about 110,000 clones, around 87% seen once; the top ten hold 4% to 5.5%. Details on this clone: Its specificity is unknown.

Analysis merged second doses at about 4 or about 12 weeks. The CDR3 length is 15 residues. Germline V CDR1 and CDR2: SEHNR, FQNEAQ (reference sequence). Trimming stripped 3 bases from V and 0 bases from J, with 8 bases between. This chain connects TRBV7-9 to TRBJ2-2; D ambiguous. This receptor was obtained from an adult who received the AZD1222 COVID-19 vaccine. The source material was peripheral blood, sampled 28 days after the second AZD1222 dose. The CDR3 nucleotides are TGTGCCAGCAGCTTTTCTAACGCGAACACCGGGGAGCTGTTTTTT. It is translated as CASSFSNANTGELFF. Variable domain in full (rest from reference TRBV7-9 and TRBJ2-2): DTGVSQNPRHKITKRGQNVTFRCDPISEHNRLYWYRQTLGQGPEFLTYFQNEAQLEKSRLLSDRFSAERPKGSFSTLEIQRTEQGDSAMYLCASSFSNANTGELFFGEGSRLTVL.